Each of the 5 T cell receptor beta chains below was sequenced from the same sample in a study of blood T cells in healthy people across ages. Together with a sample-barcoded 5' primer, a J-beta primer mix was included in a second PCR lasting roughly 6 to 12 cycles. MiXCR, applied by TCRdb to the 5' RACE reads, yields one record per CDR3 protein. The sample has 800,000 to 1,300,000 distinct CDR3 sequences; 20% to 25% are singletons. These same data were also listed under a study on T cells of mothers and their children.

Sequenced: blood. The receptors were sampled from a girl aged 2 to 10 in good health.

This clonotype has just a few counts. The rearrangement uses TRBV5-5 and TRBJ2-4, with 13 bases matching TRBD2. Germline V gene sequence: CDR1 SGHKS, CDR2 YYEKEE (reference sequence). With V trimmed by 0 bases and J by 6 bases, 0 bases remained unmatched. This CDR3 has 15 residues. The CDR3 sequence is CASSLGTSGRNIQYF. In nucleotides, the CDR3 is TGTGCCAGCAGCTTGGGGACTAGCGGGAGAAACATTCAGTACTTC.

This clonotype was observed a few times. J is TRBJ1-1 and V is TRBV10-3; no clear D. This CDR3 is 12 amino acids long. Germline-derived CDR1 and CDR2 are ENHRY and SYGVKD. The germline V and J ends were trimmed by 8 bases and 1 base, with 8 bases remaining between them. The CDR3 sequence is CAIQTANTEAFF. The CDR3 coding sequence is TGTGCCATCCAGACGGCGAACACTGAAGCTTTCTTT.

The CDR3: CASSEPGTEAFF. As DNA, the CDR3 is TGTGCCAGCAGTGAACCCGGGACCGAAGCTTTCTTT. The chain links TRBV25-1 to TRBJ1-1, with D tentatively TRBD1 (5 bases). Trimming pared 2 bases from V and 8 bases from J, leaving 9 bases between. CDR1 and CDR2 from the germline V gene are MGHDK and SYGVNS. The CDR3 spans 12 residues. The whole variable domain, filled in from reference TRBV25-1 and TRBJ1-1, reads EADIYQTPRYLVIGTGKKITLECSQTMGHDKMYWYQQDPGMELHLIHYSYGVNSTEKGDLSSESTVSRIRTEHFPLTLESARPSHTSQYLCASSEPGTEAFFGQGTRLTVV.

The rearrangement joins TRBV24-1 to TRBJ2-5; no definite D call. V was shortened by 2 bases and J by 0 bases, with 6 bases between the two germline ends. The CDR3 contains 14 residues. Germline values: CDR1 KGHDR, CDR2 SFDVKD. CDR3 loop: CATSDWQNQETQYF. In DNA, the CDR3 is TGTGCCACCAGTGATTGGCAGAACCAAGAGACCCAGTACTTC.

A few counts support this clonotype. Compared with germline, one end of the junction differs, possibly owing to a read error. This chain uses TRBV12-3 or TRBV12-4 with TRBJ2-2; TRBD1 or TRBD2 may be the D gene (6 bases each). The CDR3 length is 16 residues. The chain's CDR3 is CASSFDLGGQSGELFF. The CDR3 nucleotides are TGTGCTAGCAGTTTCGATTTAGGGGGGCAGTCCGGGGAGCTGTTTTTT.